Listed below are T cell receptor beta chains from one sample, sequenced in a study of CD8+CD57+ T cells in acquired aplastic anemia. TCRdb analysed the reads with MiXCR anew, one entry per CDR3 protein. The profile covers about 170,000 distinct CDR3 sequences, with 63% appearing a single time and around 45% taken by the ten largest. Specimen: sorted CD4+, CD8+, or CD8+CD57+ T cells (not recorded which) from PBMCs. These receptors were taken from a human donor in good health. Each CDR3 is given with its conserved first and last residue. A D gene is named only where the DNA matches it firmly. Some rows have no size entry. The others give once, few or many, or a class for an expanded clone.

clone_size: few; d_call: -; v_call: TRBV2; j_call: TRBJ2-5; cdr3_nt: TGTGCCAGCAGTGAGACCGCCCGCGGGGAGACCCAGTACTTC; cdr3_aa: CASSETARGETQYF
clone_size: -; d_call: -; v_call: TRBV20-1; j_call: TRBJ2-7; cdr3_nt: TGCAGTTACTCCGGGCCCACCTACGAGCAGTACTTC; cdr3_aa: CSYSGPTYEQYF
clone_size: -; d_call: -; v_call: TRBV19; j_call: TRBJ2-7; cdr3_nt: TGTGCCAGTAGTATAGTCGGGGGCAGGTTACCCTACGAGCAGTACTTC; cdr3_aa: CASSIVGGRLPYEQYF
clone_size: -; d_call: -; v_call: TRBV4-1; j_call: TRBJ1-6; cdr3_nt: TGCGCCAGCAGCCAAGACGGACTTTATAATTCACCCCTCCACTTT; cdr3_aa: CASSQDGLYNSPLHF
clone_size: -; d_call: -; v_call: TRBV20-1; j_call: TRBJ2-1; cdr3_nt: TGCAGTGCCGAGAGGATGGAAAATGAGCAGTTCTTC; cdr3_aa: CSAERMENEQFF
clone_size: few; d_call: TRBD1; v_call: TRBV6-4; j_call: TRBJ2-3; cdr3_nt: TGTGCCAGCAGTGAGGGACAGGGGGCAGATACGCAGTATTTT; cdr3_aa: CASSEGQGADTQYF
clone_size: -; d_call: -; v_call: TRBV7-9; j_call: TRBJ2-7; cdr3_nt: TGTGCCAGCAGACCCGGGACCCTATCCTACGAGCAGTACTTC; cdr3_aa: CASRPGTLSYEQYF
clone_size: -; d_call: -; v_call: TRBV5-5; j_call: TRBJ2-2; cdr3_nt: TGTGCCAGCAGCTTGGCCCCTTGGTGGAGCAGCGAGAACACCGGGGAGCTGTTTTTT; cdr3_aa: CASSLAPWWSSENTGELFF
clone_size: -; d_call: TRBD2; v_call: TRBV24-1; j_call: TRBJ2-5; cdr3_nt: TGTGCCACCAGTGATTCATGGGGACTAGCGGAACAACAAGAGACCCAGTACTTC; cdr3_aa: CATSDSWGLAEQQETQYF
clone_size: -; d_call: TRBD1; v_call: TRBV7-2; j_call: TRBJ1-4; cdr3_nt: TGTGCCAGCAGTGCCCAGGGGGCGGCTAATGAAAAACTGTTTTTT; cdr3_aa: CASSAQGAANEKLFF
clone_size: -; d_call: -; v_call: TRBV19; j_call: TRBJ2-3; cdr3_nt: TGTGCCAGTAGGCAACAGGGATGGAGCACAGATACGCAGTATTTT; cdr3_aa: CASRQQGWSTDTQYF
clone_size: -; d_call: -; v_call: TRBV24-1; j_call: TRBJ1-1; cdr3_nt: TGTGCCACCAGTACGGGGGGGAGGGGGACTGAAGCTTTCTTT; cdr3_aa: CATSTGGRGTEAFF
clone_size: -; d_call: -; v_call: TRBV10-3; j_call: TRBJ1-1; cdr3_nt: TGTGCCACACGAGACACTGAAGCTTTCTTT; cdr3_aa: CATRDTEAFF
clone_size: -; d_call: TRBD1; v_call: TRBV19; j_call: TRBJ2-1; cdr3_nt: TGTGCCAGTAGTATCCGACAGGGCAATGAGCAGTTCTTC; cdr3_aa: CASSIRQGNEQFF
clone_size: -; d_call: -; v_call: TRBV9; j_call: TRBJ2-2; cdr3_nt: TGTGCCAGCAGCGTTCTGCGGGAAGGCACCGGGGAGCTGTTTTTT; cdr3_aa: CASSVLREGTGELFF
clone_size: -; d_call: TRBD1; v_call: TRBV2; j_call: TRBJ1-3; cdr3_nt: TGTGCCAGCAGGGGGACAGGGGGCGCGGCAAACACCATATATTTT; cdr3_aa: CASRGTGGAANTIYF
clone_size: once; d_call: -; v_call: TRBV18; j_call: TRBJ2-3; cdr3_nt: TGTGCCAGCTCACCACATACAGGGGGGGACAATGAGCAGTATTTT; cdr3_aa: CASSPHTGGDNEQYF
clone_size: -; d_call: -; v_call: TRBV5-6; j_call: TRBJ2-7; cdr3_nt: TGTGCCAGCGGAGGGATCGGGGAGCAGTACTTC; cdr3_aa: CASGGIGEQYF
clone_size: -; d_call: -; v_call: TRBV7-9; j_call: TRBJ2-6; cdr3_nt: TGTGCCAGCAGCTCGGGGACCTCTGGGGCCAACGTCCTGACTTTC; cdr3_aa: CASSSGTSGANVLTF
clone_size: few; d_call: -; v_call: TRBV18; j_call: TRBJ2-3; cdr3_nt: TGTGCCAGCTCACATGAGGCTAGACCATGGGGAGATACGCAGTATTTT; cdr3_aa: CASSHEARPWGDTQYF
clone_size: once; d_call: TRBD2; v_call: TRBV7-2; j_call: TRBJ2-5; cdr3_nt: TGTGCCAGCAGCTTAGGCGGGGGGCATCAAGAGACCCAGTACTTC; cdr3_aa: CASSLGGGHQETQYF
clone_size: many; d_call: -; v_call: TRBV5-8; j_call: TRBJ1-2; cdr3_nt: TGTGCCAGCAGCTTGGAGGGGGGCAGGGACTATGGCTACACCTTC; cdr3_aa: CASSLEGGRDYGYTF
clone_size: -; d_call: TRBD1; v_call: TRBV19; j_call: TRBJ2-7; cdr3_nt: TGTGCCAGTAGTTCCGGACAGGGAGCGGACGAGCAGTACTTC; cdr3_aa: CASSSGQGADEQYF
clone_size: -; d_call: -; v_call: TRBV2; j_call: TRBJ1-1; cdr3_nt: TGTGCCAGCAGGAGGGATCTGGGGGACACTGAAGCTTTCTTT; cdr3_aa: CASRRDLGDTEAFF
clone_size: -; d_call: -; v_call: TRBV20-1; j_call: TRBJ1-6; cdr3_nt: TGCAGTGCTAGTGGAGGGGAAATGGCGATCCACTTT; cdr3_aa: CSASGGEMAIHF
clone_size: -; d_call: TRBD1; v_call: TRBV5-5; j_call: TRBJ1-1; cdr3_nt: TGTGCCAGCAGCTTGTCCAGGGGGATCGCTGAAGCTTTCTTT; cdr3_aa: CASSLSRGIAEAFF
clone_size: once; d_call: -; v_call: TRBV10-3; j_call: TRBJ2-1; cdr3_nt: TGTGCCATCAGTGAAGGGGACTTGGGTTACAGTGAGCAGTTCTTC; cdr3_aa: CAISEGDLGYSEQFF
clone_size: -; d_call: -; v_call: TRBV7-8; j_call: TRBJ2-1; cdr3_nt: TGTGCCAGCAGCCCCGGGGCGGTTGGGGAGCAGTTCTTC; cdr3_aa: CASSPGAVGEQFF
clone_size: -; d_call: -; v_call: TRBV20-1; j_call: TRBJ1-1; cdr3_nt: TGCAGTGCCCTTCATCCGGTGAACACTGAAGCTTTCTTT; cdr3_aa: CSALHPVNTEAFF
clone_size: few; d_call: TRBD2; v_call: TRBV25-1; j_call: TRBJ2-1; cdr3_nt: TGTGCCAGCAGTGGCAGACTAGCGGCATACAATGAGCAGTTCTTC; cdr3_aa: CASSGRLAAYNEQFF
clone_size: many; d_call: -; v_call: TRBV5-8; j_call: TRBJ2-3; cdr3_nt: TGTGCCAGCAGCTTGGTTGATACGCAGTATTTT; cdr3_aa: CASSLVDTQYF
clone_size: -; d_call: TRBD1; v_call: TRBV25-1; j_call: TRBJ2-1; cdr3_nt: TGTGCCAGCAGCCCGGGACAGGTTAACAATGAGCAGTTCTTC; cdr3_aa: CASSPGQVNNEQFF
clone_size: -; d_call: -; v_call: TRBV5-1; j_call: TRBJ1-1; cdr3_nt: TGCGCCAGCAGCCACGGTGGGTTTGAAGTCGATGAGCAGTTCTTT; cdr3_aa: CASSHGGFEVDEQFF
clone_size: -; d_call: -; v_call: TRBV18; j_call: TRBJ2-3; cdr3_nt: TGTTACATTGCAGATACGCAGTATTTT; cdr3_aa: CYIADTQYF
clone_size: once; d_call: -; v_call: TRBV19; j_call: TRBJ2-7; cdr3_nt: TGTGCCAGTAGTGTGGGCGACAGGCGGTACGAGCAGTACTTC; cdr3_aa: CASSVGDRRYEQYF
clone_size: -; d_call: -; v_call: TRBV7-9; j_call: TRBJ2-1; cdr3_nt: TGTGCCAGCAGGCCGCCGTCCCGTTTTCAATCCTACAATGAGCAGTTCTTC; cdr3_aa: CASRPPSRFQSYNEQFF
clone_size: -; d_call: -; v_call: TRBV30; j_call: TRBJ2-1; cdr3_nt: TGTGCCTGGAGCGGAAACCGGGTCAATGAGCAGTTCTTC; cdr3_aa: CAWSGNRVNEQFF
clone_size: many; d_call: TRBD1; v_call: TRBV13; j_call: TRBJ2-7; cdr3_nt: TGTGCCAGCAGCGTGGACAGGGGCTACGAGCAGTACTTC; cdr3_aa: CASSVDRGYEQYF
clone_size: -; d_call: -; v_call: TRBV24-1; j_call: TRBJ2-6; cdr3_nt: TGTGCCACTACAGGTAGCGCCTCTGGGGCCAACGTCCTGACTTTC; cdr3_aa: CATTGSASGANVLTF
clone_size: -; d_call: TRBD1; v_call: TRBV20-1; j_call: TRBJ2-3; cdr3_nt: TGCAGTGCTCCCCGGGACAGGTCCGTTGATACGCAGTATTTT; cdr3_aa: CSAPRDRSVDTQYF